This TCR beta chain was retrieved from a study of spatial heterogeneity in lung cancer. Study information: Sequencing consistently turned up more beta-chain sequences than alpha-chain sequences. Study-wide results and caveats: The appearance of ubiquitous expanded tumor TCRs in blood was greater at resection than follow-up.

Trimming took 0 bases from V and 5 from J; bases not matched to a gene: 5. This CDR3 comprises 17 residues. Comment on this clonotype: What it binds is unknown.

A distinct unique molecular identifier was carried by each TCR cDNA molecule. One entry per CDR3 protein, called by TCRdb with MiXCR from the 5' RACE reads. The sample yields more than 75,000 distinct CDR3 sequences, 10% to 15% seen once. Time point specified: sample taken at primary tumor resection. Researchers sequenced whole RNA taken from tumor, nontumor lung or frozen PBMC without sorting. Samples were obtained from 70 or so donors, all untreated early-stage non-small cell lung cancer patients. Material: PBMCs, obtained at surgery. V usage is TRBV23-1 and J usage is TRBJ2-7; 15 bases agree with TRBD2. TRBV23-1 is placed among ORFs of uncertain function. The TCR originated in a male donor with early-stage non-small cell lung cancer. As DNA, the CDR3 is TGCGCCAGCAGTCAATCAGGACTAGCGGGAGGGCCAAACGAGCAGTACTTC. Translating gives CASSQSGLAGGPNEQYF.